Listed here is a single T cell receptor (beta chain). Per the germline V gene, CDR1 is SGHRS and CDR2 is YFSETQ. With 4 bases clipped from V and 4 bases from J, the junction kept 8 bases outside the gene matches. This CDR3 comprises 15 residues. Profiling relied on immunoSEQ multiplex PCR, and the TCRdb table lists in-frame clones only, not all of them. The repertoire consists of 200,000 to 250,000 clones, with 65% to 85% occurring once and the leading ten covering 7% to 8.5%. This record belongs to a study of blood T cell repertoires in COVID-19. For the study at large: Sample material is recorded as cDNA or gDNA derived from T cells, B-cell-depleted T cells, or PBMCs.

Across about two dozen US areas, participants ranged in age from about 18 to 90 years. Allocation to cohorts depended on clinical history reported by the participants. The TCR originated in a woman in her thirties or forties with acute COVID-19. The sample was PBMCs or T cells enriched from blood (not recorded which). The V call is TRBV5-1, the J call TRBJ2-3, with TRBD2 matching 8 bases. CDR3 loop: CASSPSGFSPDTQYF. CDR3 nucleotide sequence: TGCGCCAGCAGCCCTAGCGGGTTCAGCCCAGATACGCAGTATTTT.